Listed below are T cell receptor beta chains from one sample, sequenced in a study of cytomegalovirus exposure and HLA in healthy donors. Sequencing used immunoSEQ multiplex PCR; TCRdb keeps in-frame clones, though not all of them. The sample has about 120,000 clones, more than 60% seen once. Sequencing was performed on PBMCs. The receptors come from a middle-aged man in good health and CMV-seropositive. The CDR3 runs from the conserved cysteine through the conserved F or W. D genes are given only for firm matches. For some rows the clone size is stated as once, few or many, or as a class when expanded; others skip it.

V gene	D gene	J gene	clone size	CDR3 protein	CDR3 DNA
TRBV7-3	.	TRBJ2-2	.	CASSPDSLRANTGELFF	TGTGCCAGCAGCCCCGACTCGTTGAGAGCGAACACCGGGGAGCTGTTTTTT
TRBV28	.	TRBJ2-7	.	CASSLTTGRYEQYF	TGTGCCAGCAGTCTTACGACAGGTCGGTACGAGCAGTACTTC
TRBV7-2	TRBD2	TRBJ2-7	.	CASSSLAGYVYEQYF	TGTGCCAGCAGCTCCCTAGCGGGGTACGTTTACGAGCAGTACTTC
TRBV7-9	TRBD2	TRBJ2-5	.	CASRNPSGGDQETQYF	TGTGCCAGCAGAAATCCTAGCGGGGGAGACCAAGAGACCCAGTACTTC
TRBV28	.	TRBJ1-6	.	CASSLVSSYNSPLHF	TGTGCCAGCAGTTTAGTTAGCTCCTATAATTCACCCCTCCACTTT
TRBV2	TRBD2	TRBJ2-3	.	CASGISGRWEDTQYF	TGTGCCAGCGGGATTAGCGGGAGGTGGGAAGATACGCAGTATTTT
TRBV5-1	.	TRBJ2-2	few	CASSARLNTGELFF	TGCGCCAGCAGCGCCCGACTAAACACCGGGGAGCTGTTTTTT
TRBV28	TRBD2	TRBJ2-2	.	CASRDSSLSLRRLAGVGTGELFF	TGTGCCAGCAGGGACTCTTCCCTATCTCTTCGGAGGCTAGCGGGAGTGGGCACCGGGGAGCTGTTTTTT
TRBV27	.	TRBJ2-7	few	CASSGSTGVEQYF	TGTGCCAGCAGTGGATCGACTGGAGTCGAGCAGTACTTC
TRBV12-5	.	TRBJ1-2	few	CASGLEAPRGYTF	TGTGCTAGTGGTTTGGAGGCGCCGAGGGGCTACACCTTC
TRBV7-7	TRBD1	TRBJ2-5	.	CASSLGTQGTQETQYF	TGTGCCAGCAGCTTAGGGACACAGGGGACCCAAGAGACCCAGTACTTC
TRBV7-3	.	TRBJ1-2	.	CASSLDSSYGYTF	TGTGCCAGCAGCCTGGACAGTAGCTATGGCTACACCTTC
TRBV19	.	TRBJ1-3	.	CASSLSGYSGNTIYF	TGTGCCAGTAGCCTTTCCGGTTACTCTGGAAACACCATATATTTT
TRBV6-1	.	TRBJ2-6	.	CASSEAHSGANVLTF	TGTGCCAGCAGTGAAGCCCACTCTGGGGCCAACGTCCTGACTTTC